The 21 T cell receptor beta chains given below trace back to one sample, sequenced in a study of regulatory T cells in long-lasting Graves disease. Arm-PCR of CDR3 regions with iRepertoire HTBI primers generated TCR beta libraries. TCRdb re-called the multiplex PCR reads with MiXCR, one entry per CDR3 protein. This repertoire shows a few hundred thousand distinct CDR3 sequences, roughly a quarter found once; its top ten account for over 25%. Time point indicated: persistent/refractory GD, antithyroid drugs over 5 years with positive TRAb. The authors made the TCR library using RNA they extracted from PBMCs. Sequenced material: peripheral blood mononuclear cells (PBMCs), taken when the disease was refractory, from a patient treated with antithyroid drugs. These receptors were obtained from a female donor with Graves disease.

A note on this clonotype: The germline gene is not matched at one end of the junction; a read error may be the cause. The chain recombines TRBV28 with TRBJ2-7; maybe TRBD2 (5 bases). The CDR3 has 13 residues. In germline, CDR1 is MDHEN, CDR2 SYDVKM. The CDR3 here is CASHSGNSYGQYF. The CDR3 region has the DNA TGTGCCAGTCACAGCGGAAACTCCTACGGGCAGTACTTC.

V usage is TRBV29-1 and J usage is TRBJ2-1, with D possibly matching TRBD2 (5 bases). CDR1 is SQVTM, CDR2 ANQGSEA, per germline. The CDR3 has 15 amino acids. V was trimmed by 6 bases and J by 9 bases, leaving 24 bases between them. The CDR3 spells CSVPEEELGSGEQFF. The CDR3, as DNA: TGCAGCGTCCCTGAGGAGGAATTGGGGTCGGGTGAGCAGTTCTTC.

The rearrangement links TRBV6-2 or TRBV6-3 to TRBJ1-1; 8 nucleotides agree with TRBD1. Per the germline V gene, CDR1 is MNHEY and CDR2 is SVGEGT. CDR3 length: 14 residues. J lost 4 bases, V lost 4 bases, and 5 bases had no gene match. Here the CDR3 reads CASSLDREGTEAFF. The DNA for the CDR3 is TGTGCCAGCAGTTTGGACAGGGAAGGCACTGAAGCTTTCTTT.

This clonotype was counted between two and nine times. The CDR3 DNA is TGCAGCGTCTCCGGGACTAGCGGGTCCCATTCCTACGAGCAGTACTTC. Its protein product is CSVSGTSGSHSYEQYF. The rearrangement links TRBV29-1 to TRBJ2-7, with 12 bases identical to TRBD2. Germline CDR1 and CDR2: SQVTM and ANQGSEA. With 6 bases clipped from V and 1 base from J, the junction kept 10 bases outside the gene matches. CDR3 length: 16 residues.

This clonotype was detected many times. The chain combines TRBV6-1 with TRBJ2-7; D not resolved. CDR3 length: 13 amino acids. Trimming cost V 6 bases and J 3 bases, with 12 bases left between them. Germline lookup yields CDR1 MNHNS and CDR2 SASEGT. CDR3 nucleotide sequence: TGTGCCAGCAGCAAACAACGTAACTACGAGCAGTACTTC. This translates into CASSKQRNYEQYF.

This clonotype was counted ten times or more. The rearrangement joins TRBV5-1 to TRBJ2-2; 7 bases agree with TRBD1. The CDR3 has 15 amino acids. Germline V lookup: CDR1 SGHRS, CDR2 YFSETQ. Unmatched junction bases numbered 7, after V lost 7 bases and J lost 1 base. This chain's CDR3 is CASREGALNTGELFF. The CDR3 DNA follows: TGCGCCAGCCGAGAGGGGGCGTTGAACACCGGGGAGCTGTTTTTT.

This clonotype was recorded many times. The rearrangement links TRBV20-1 to TRBJ2-7; TRBD2 matches at 11 bases. Trimming at V came to 1 base and at J to 7 bases, leaving 6 bases not matched to a gene. Germline CDR1 DFQATT, CDR2 SNEGSKA (reference sequence). The CDR3 loop spans 14 amino acids. In nucleotides, the CDR3 is TGCAGTGCTAGAGTGACTAGCGGGATCGGGGAGCAGTACTTC. The encoded protein is CSARVTSGIGEQYF.

The table lists this clonotype with many counts. The chain is built from TRBV7-3 and TRBJ1-1; D unresolved. Germline assignment: CDR1 SGHTA and CDR2 FQGTGA. The CDR3 covers 13 residues. V was shortened by 4 bases and J by 4 bases, with 10 bases between the two germline ends. In DNA form, the CDR3 reads TGTGCCAGCAGCTCCGACCTTACCACTGAAGCTTTCTTT. It translates to CASSSDLTTEAFF.

Concerning this clonotype: With a much larger clone just one base away, this may be a read error. The genes are TRBV12-3 or TRBV12-4 and TRBJ1-5, with D possibly being TRBD1 (6 bases). The CDR3 is 17 residues long. The DNA of the CDR3 is TGTGCCGGCAGTCCCTTTTCCGGGACACCTAGCAATCAGCCCCAGCATTTT. This sequence encodes CAGSPFSGTPSNQPQHF.

This clonotype was counted at least ten times. The CDR3 sequence: CSARGGGTETQYF. The CDR3 DNA follows: TGCAGTGCCCGGGGGGGCGGGACCGAGACCCAGTACTTC. The chain joins TRBV20-1 to TRBJ2-5, with 8 bases matching TRBD2. There are 13 residues in the CDR3. CDR1 DFQATT and CDR2 SNEGSKA come from the germline V gene (reference sequence). The junction had 8 bases not matched to a gene; V was cut back by 6 bases and J by 5 bases.

V is TRBV5-1 and J is TRBJ2-7, with 10 bases identical to TRBD1. V gave up 5 bases and J gave up 5 bases; unmatched junction bases: 10. The CDR3 spans 15 residues. Per the germline V gene, CDR1 is SGHRS and CDR2 is YFSETQ. The CDR3 bases are TGCGCCAGCAGTCGTGAGGGACAGGGGAGGAACGAGCAGTACTTC. It is translated as CASSREGQGRNEQYF.

This clonotype came up many times. CDR3: CASSVRGYTF. Here the CDR3 DNA reads TGTGCCAGCAGTGTGAGGGGCTACACCTTC. The chain is built from TRBV2 and TRBJ1-2; D uncertain. CDR1 is SNHLY and CDR2 is FYNNEI in the germline V gene. V lost 4 bases and J 8 bases, leaving 5 bases between the germline ends. The CDR3 has 10 amino acids. Complete variable domain (other parts from reference TRBV2 and TRBJ1-2): EPEVTQTPSHQVTQMGQEVILRCVPISNHLYFYWYRQILGQKVEFLVSFYNNEISEKSEIFDDQFSVERPDGSNFTLKIRSTKLEDSAMYFCASSVRGYTFGSGTRLTVV.

This clonotype was seen ten or more times. The chain is built from TRBV2 and TRBJ2-7; TRBD1 agrees at 7 bases. The V segment lost 2 bases and the J segment 0 bases; nucleotides outside the gene matches: 4. Germline lookup yields CDR1 SNHLY and CDR2 FYNNEI. The CDR3 runs to 15 residues. This CDR3 is CASSERGPPSYEQYF. In DNA form, the CDR3 reads TGTGCCAGCAGTGAAAGGGGGCCTCCCTCCTACGAGCAGTACTTC.

The chain joins TRBV14 to TRBJ2-7, with unresolved D. This CDR3 comprises 14 residues. CDR1 SGHDN and CDR2 FVKESK come from the germline V gene. V lost 4 bases, J lost 5 bases, and 15 bases lay in between. The CDR3 loop reads CASSRQMGYDEQYF. The CDR3, as DNA: TGTGCCAGCAGCCGGCAAATGGGATACGACGAGCAGTACTTC. The whole variable domain, filled in from reference TRBV14 and TRBJ2-7, reads EAGVTQFPSHSVIEKGQTVTLRCDPISGHDNLYWYRRVMGKEIKFLLHFVKESKQDESGMPNNRFLAERTGGTYSTLKVQPAELEDSGVYFCASSRQMGYDEQYFGPGTRLTVT.

The V gene is TRBV20-1, the J gene TRBJ2-7; 10 bases fit TRBD1. J gave up 7 bases and V 7 bases, and 10 bases lay outside the gene matches. Germline V lookup: CDR1 DFQATT, CDR2 SNEGSKA (reference sequence). The CDR3 consists of 13 residues. CDR3 DNA sequence: TGCAGTGGGGGACAGGGGCTGGGAATTGAGCAGTACTTC. Translating it yields CSGGQGLGIEQYF.

This clonotype was counted only a few times. The V call is TRBV4-3, the J call TRBJ2-7; D call uncertain. The CDR3 is 14 residues long. Germline V gene sequence: CDR1 LGHNA, CDR2 YSLEER. Trimming took 1 base from V and 3 from J, leaving 10 bases between them. CDR3 in amino acids: CASSQGPFNYEQYF. The CDR3 DNA sequence: TGCGCCAGCAGCCAAGGACCGTTTAACTACGAGCAGTACTTC.

This clonotype occurred many times. V usage is TRBV2 and J usage is TRBJ2-7; no firm D call. The germline gives CDR1 SNHLY, CDR2 FYNNEI. There are 12 residues in the CDR3. The V and J ends lost 0 bases and 10 bases respectively, with 10 bases between them. The CDR3 DNA sequence: TGTGCCAGCAGTGAAGCGCAGGTTGGCCAGTACTTC. Residues: CASSEAQVGQYF.

This chain connects TRBV4-1 to TRBJ1-6; D is undetermined. V lost 1 base, J lost 8 bases, and 9 bases lay in between. Germline-derived CDR1 and CDR2 are MGHRA and YSYEKL. The CDR3 length is 14 residues. The CDR3 is CASSQAAGYSPLHF. CDR3 DNA sequence: TGCGCCAGCAGCCAAGCGGCAGGTTATTCACCCCTCCACTTT.

In this sample, this clonotype turned up many times. V usage is TRBV6-5 and J usage is TRBJ2-7, with 10 bases that match TRBD2. Per germline, CDR1 MNHEY and CDR2 SVGAGI. The length of the CDR3 is 16 residues. Trimming cost V 0 bases and J 0 bases; bases outside gene matches: 2. The CDR3 DNA reads as TGTGCCAGCAGTTACTCAGAGCGGGAGGGCTCCTACGAGCAGTACTTC. Its protein product is CASSYSEREGSYEQYF.

The chain carries TRBV7-9 and TRBJ2-7, with 7 positions matching TRBD2. CDR1 and CDR2 from the germline V gene are SEHNR and FQNEAQ (reference sequence). This CDR3 region has 15 residues. V dropped 4 bases and J dropped 3; count of bases not matched to a gene: 9. The CDR3 DNA reads as TGTGCCAGCAGCTCGGTCGGACTAGACGGCTACGAGCAGTACTTC. Amino acid sequence: CASSSVGLDGYEQYF.

This clonotype was observed a handful of times. The chain recombines TRBV4-3 with TRBJ2-5; a possible D gene is TRBD2 (6 bases). The V and J ends lost 4 bases and 2 bases respectively, with 11 bases between them. Germline CDR1 reads LGHNA; CDR2 reads YSLEER. This CDR3 comprises 14 residues. The CDR3 nucleotides read TGCGCCAGCAGCCTTAGACTAGAACAAGAGACCCAGTACTTC. This translates into CASSLRLEQETQYF.